This is a list of T cell receptor beta chains from one sample in a study of CD8+ T cells in alopecia areata. The protocol was immunoSEQ multiplex PCR, while the TCRdb copy is restricted to in-frame clones and leaves out a portion. The sample includes some 200,000 clones, 59% of them seen just once. The material sequenced was CD4+ T cells sorted from blood, taken at week 0. These receptors all stem from a human donor with alopecia areata. Each CDR3 is given with its conserved first and last residue. Fields, in order: J gene, clone size, D gene, V gene, CDR3 DNA, CDR3 protein. D genes are given only for firm matches. Clone size, where shown, is once, few, many, or a class for clones that have expanded.

j_call: TRBJ2-4; clone_size: NA; d_call: NA; v_call: TRBV6-5; cdr3_nt: TGTGCCAGCAGGGACGGGACAGCCAAAAACATTCAGTACTTC; cdr3_aa: CASRDGTAKNIQYF
j_call: TRBJ2-2; clone_size: NA; d_call: NA; v_call: TRBV7-9; cdr3_nt: TGTGCCAGCAGCTCATCAGGACGCCTAAGCACCGGGGAGCTGTTTTTT; cdr3_aa: CASSSSGRLSTGELFF
j_call: TRBJ1-2; clone_size: NA; d_call: NA; v_call: TRBV29-1; cdr3_nt: TGCAGCGTTGCCTCTCCCTCGGAGCGTGGCTACACCTTC; cdr3_aa: CSVASPSERGYTF
j_call: TRBJ2-7; clone_size: NA; d_call: NA; v_call: TRBV7-8; cdr3_nt: TGTGCCAGCAGCCTCGCGGGGGACAGAGAGTACGAGCAGTACTTC; cdr3_aa: CASSLAGDREYEQYF
j_call: TRBJ2-1; clone_size: NA; d_call: NA; v_call: TRBV30; cdr3_nt: TGTGCCTGGAGCTTCGCTTGGAATGAGCAGTTCTTC; cdr3_aa: CAWSFAWNEQFF
j_call: TRBJ2-7; clone_size: NA; d_call: NA; v_call: TRBV23-1; cdr3_nt: TGCGCCAGCAGGCAGGGGAGGCCCTACGAGCAGTACTTC; cdr3_aa: CASRQGRPYEQYF
j_call: TRBJ1-1; clone_size: NA; d_call: NA; v_call: TRBV5-1; cdr3_nt: TGCGCCAGCAGCCCCAGTCCGAACACTGAAGCTTTCTTT; cdr3_aa: CASSPSPNTEAFF
j_call: TRBJ2-4; clone_size: NA; d_call: TRBD1; v_call: TRBV23-1; cdr3_nt: TGCGCCAGCACCACGGGACAGTCTGAAAACATTCAGTACTTC; cdr3_aa: CASTTGQSENIQYF
j_call: TRBJ2-1; clone_size: NA; d_call: NA; v_call: TRBV20-1; cdr3_nt: TGCAGTGCCGTAGGTAATGAGCAGTTCTTC; cdr3_aa: CSAVGNEQFF
j_call: TRBJ2-7; clone_size: NA; d_call: TRBD1; v_call: TRBV29-1; cdr3_nt: TGCAGCGTTGACCGGACAGGTACCTACGAGCAGTACTTC; cdr3_aa: CSVDRTGTYEQYF
j_call: TRBJ2-1; clone_size: NA; d_call: TRBD1; v_call: TRBV6-5; cdr3_nt: TGTGCCAGCAGAACAGGGGCAACGGGGAATGAGCAGTTCTTC; cdr3_aa: CASRTGATGNEQFF
j_call: TRBJ2-7; clone_size: few; d_call: NA; v_call: TRBV28; cdr3_nt: TGTGCCAGCAGTTTAACCCACTACGAGCAGTACTTC; cdr3_aa: CASSLTHYEQYF
j_call: TRBJ2-7; clone_size: once; d_call: NA; v_call: TRBV29-1; cdr3_nt: TGCAGCGTTGATGCCAGGGGAAGTTGGAACGAGCAGTACTTC; cdr3_aa: CSVDARGSWNEQYF
j_call: TRBJ2-7; clone_size: many; d_call: NA; v_call: TRBV10-3; cdr3_nt: TGTGCCATCAGTGAGGATGCGGTGAGTCGGGAGCAGTACTTC; cdr3_aa: CAISEDAVSREQYF
j_call: TRBJ1-2; clone_size: few; d_call: NA; v_call: TRBV6-5; cdr3_nt: TGTGCCAGCAGCGGGGACGTTTCCTATGGCTACACCTTC; cdr3_aa: CASSGDVSYGYTF
j_call: TRBJ1-5; clone_size: few; d_call: NA; v_call: TRBV15; cdr3_nt: TGTGCCACCAGCAGAGCGGGTGGAGGGAATCAGCCCCAGCATTTT; cdr3_aa: CATSRAGGGNQPQHF
j_call: TRBJ1-2; clone_size: once; d_call: NA; v_call: TRBV7-9; cdr3_nt: TGTGCCAGCAGCTTAGGGGAAGGGGGTGGATCGAATGGCTACACCTTC; cdr3_aa: CASSLGEGGGSNGYTF
j_call: TRBJ2-1; clone_size: NA; d_call: NA; v_call: TRBV5-1; cdr3_nt: TGCGCCAGCAGCCCACTCGGACACAGCTCCTACAATGAGCAGTTCTTC; cdr3_aa: CASSPLGHSSYNEQFF
j_call: TRBJ2-7; clone_size: NA; d_call: NA; v_call: TRBV6-6; cdr3_nt: TGTGCCAGCAGTTACACCGAATCGAGGTCCTACGAGCAGTACTTC; cdr3_aa: CASSYTESRSYEQYF
j_call: TRBJ1-3; clone_size: once; d_call: TRBD1; v_call: TRBV5-6; cdr3_nt: TGTGCCAGCAGCAGAGGACAGGGGGCTATAGAGGGTGGAAACACCATATATTTT; cdr3_aa: CASSRGQGAIEGGNTIYF
j_call: TRBJ1-3; clone_size: NA; d_call: NA; v_call: TRBV7-9; cdr3_nt: TGTGCCAGCAGCTTAGCTAGCGTGAGAACGGACACCATATATTTT; cdr3_aa: CASSLASVRTDTIYF
j_call: TRBJ1-1; clone_size: NA; d_call: NA; v_call: TRBV7-9; cdr3_nt: TGTGCCAGCAGCTTACGGGAGGAAGCTGAAGCTTTCTTT; cdr3_aa: CASSLREEAEAFF
j_call: TRBJ1-4; clone_size: NA; d_call: NA; v_call: TRBV7-9; cdr3_nt: TGTGCCAGCAGCTCCACTTCGACTAATGAAAAACTGTTTTTT; cdr3_aa: CASSSTSTNEKLFF
j_call: TRBJ1-1; clone_size: NA; d_call: NA; v_call: TRBV29-1; cdr3_nt: TGCAGCGTTGGATTACAGACTGAAGCTTTCTTT; cdr3_aa: CSVGLQTEAFF
j_call: TRBJ1-4; clone_size: NA; d_call: NA; v_call: TRBV29-1; cdr3_nt: TGCAGCGTTGACGGCGGGACTAATGAAAAACTGTTTTTT; cdr3_aa: CSVDGGTNEKLFF
j_call: TRBJ1-1; clone_size: NA; d_call: NA; v_call: TRBV29-1; cdr3_nt: TGCAGCGTTGAGGAGGGGCCGGGCACTGAAGCTTTCTTT; cdr3_aa: CSVEEGPGTEAFF
j_call: TRBJ1-1; clone_size: NA; d_call: TRBD1; v_call: TRBV2; cdr3_nt: TGTGCCAGCAGGGGATTCAGGGGGCTGGAGGAAGCTTTCTTT; cdr3_aa: CASRGFRGLEEAFF
j_call: TRBJ2-4; clone_size: few; d_call: NA; v_call: TRBV4-1; cdr3_nt: TGCGCCAGCAGCCAAGCTCCCCGGGGTCTAGCCAAAAACATTCAGTACTTC; cdr3_aa: CASSQAPRGLAKNIQYF
j_call: TRBJ1-2; clone_size: NA; d_call: NA; v_call: TRBV25-1; cdr3_nt: TGTGCCAGCAGTGACGGACAGCCGTATGGCTACACCTTC; cdr3_aa: CASSDGQPYGYTF
j_call: TRBJ1-5; clone_size: NA; d_call: TRBD1; v_call: TRBV9; cdr3_nt: TGTGCCAGCAGCGCCGGGACAGTTGATCAGCCCCAGCATTTT; cdr3_aa: CASSAGTVDQPQHF
j_call: TRBJ2-7; clone_size: NA; d_call: TRBD2; v_call: TRBV29-1; cdr3_nt: TGCAGCGTTGGGACTAGCTACCACGAGCAGTACTTC; cdr3_aa: CSVGTSYHEQYF
j_call: TRBJ2-7; clone_size: once; d_call: TRBD2; v_call: TRBV30; cdr3_nt: TGTGCCTGGAGATCCGGACTAGCGGGGTACGAGCAGTACTTC; cdr3_aa: CAWRSGLAGYEQYF
j_call: TRBJ2-5; clone_size: NA; d_call: NA; v_call: TRBV5-1; cdr3_nt: TGCGCCAGCAGCTTGGGCGGACAAGAGACCCAGTACTTC; cdr3_aa: CASSLGGQETQYF
j_call: TRBJ2-7; clone_size: NA; d_call: NA; v_call: TRBV14; cdr3_nt: TGTGCCAGCAGCCTTGGTACGAAGCAGTACTTC; cdr3_aa: CASSLGTKQYF
j_call: TRBJ2-5; clone_size: NA; d_call: NA; v_call: TRBV30; cdr3_nt: TGTGCCTGGAGAGGGCGGGAGACCCAGTACTTC; cdr3_aa: CAWRGRETQYF
j_call: TRBJ2-3; clone_size: few; d_call: NA; v_call: TRBV30; cdr3_nt: TGTGCCTGGAGGGAGTCCACAGATACGCAGTATTTT; cdr3_aa: CAWRESTDTQYF
j_call: TRBJ2-7; clone_size: NA; d_call: TRBD1; v_call: TRBV15; cdr3_nt: TGTGCCACCAGCGCACCCGGGACAGGGCCTTCCTACGAGCAGTACTTC; cdr3_aa: CATSAPGTGPSYEQYF
j_call: TRBJ2-7; clone_size: few; d_call: NA; v_call: TRBV2; cdr3_nt: TGTGCCAGCAGTGAGTTTAAGGGAGTCAGCGAGCAGTACTTC; cdr3_aa: CASSEFKGVSEQYF
j_call: TRBJ2-3; clone_size: NA; d_call: TRBD2; v_call: TRBV5-1; cdr3_nt: TGCGCCAGCAGCGGGACTAGCGGGGGCACAGATACGCAGTATTTT; cdr3_aa: CASSGTSGGTDTQYF
j_call: TRBJ1-2; clone_size: NA; d_call: NA; v_call: TRBV29-1; cdr3_nt: NA; cdr3_aa: CSVEVGGGTF
j_call: TRBJ1-5; clone_size: NA; d_call: TRBD1; v_call: TRBV7-8; cdr3_nt: TGTGCCAGCAGCCCCGGGACAGGGTCCTTTAGCAATCAGCCCCAGCATTTT; cdr3_aa: CASSPGTGSFSNQPQHF